The clone carrying this T cell receptor (beta chain) was seen only a few times. What it binds is unknown. The CDR3 runs 11 residues. CDR1 and CDR2 (germline): DFQATT, SNEGSKA (reference sequence). V was shortened by 2 bases and J by 6 bases, with 8 bases between the two germline ends. Study results and caveats: In terms of TCR gene usage, tumor memory CD4+ T cells clustered together with blood and lymph node memory CD4+ cells, as well as with lymph node naive CD4+ cells. Tumor Tregs overlapped most with tumor, then blood, naive CD4+ cells.

CD4+CD45RO+CD25- cells were isolated as memory CD4+ T cells. Semi-nested PCR with Nested Universal Primer A followed constant-region reverse priming of full-length variable regions. TCRdb processed the 5' RACE reads anew with MiXCR; each CDR3 protein has one entry. The sample yields approximately 42,000 distinct CDR3 sequences, around 30% seen once. This receptor was identified in a female donor with breast cancer. The chain employs TRBV20-1 and TRBJ2-7, with a weak D call TRBD1 (6 bases). Sequencing was carried out using memory CD4+ T cells sorted from a lymph node. The subset was: memory CD4+ T cells, CD4+CD45RO+CD25-. The CDR3 DNA reads TGCAGTGCTAGAAGCAGGGGCGAGCAGTACTTC. As protein: CSARSRGEQYF.